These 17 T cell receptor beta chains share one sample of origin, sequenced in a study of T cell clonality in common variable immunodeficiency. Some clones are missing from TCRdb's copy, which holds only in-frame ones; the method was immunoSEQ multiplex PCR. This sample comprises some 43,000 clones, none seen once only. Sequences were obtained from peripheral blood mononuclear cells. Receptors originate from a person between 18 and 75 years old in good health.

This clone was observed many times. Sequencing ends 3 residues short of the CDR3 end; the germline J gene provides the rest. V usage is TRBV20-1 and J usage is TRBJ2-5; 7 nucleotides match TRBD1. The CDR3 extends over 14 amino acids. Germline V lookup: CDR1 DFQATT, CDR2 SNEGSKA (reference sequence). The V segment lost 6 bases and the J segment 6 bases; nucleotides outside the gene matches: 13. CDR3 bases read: TGCAGTGCACTCCGGGCCACAGGGGATCAGACC. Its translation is CSALRATGDQT. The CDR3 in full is CSALRATGDQTQYF.

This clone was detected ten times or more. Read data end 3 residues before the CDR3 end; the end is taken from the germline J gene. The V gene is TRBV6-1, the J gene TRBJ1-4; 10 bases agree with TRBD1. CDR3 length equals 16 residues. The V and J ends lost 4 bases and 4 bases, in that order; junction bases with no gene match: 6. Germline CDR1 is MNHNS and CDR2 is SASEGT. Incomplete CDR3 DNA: TGTGCCAGCAGTGGCAAAAGGGACAGGGGTAATGAAAAA. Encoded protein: CASSGKRDRGNEK. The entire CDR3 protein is CASSGKRDRGNEKLFF.

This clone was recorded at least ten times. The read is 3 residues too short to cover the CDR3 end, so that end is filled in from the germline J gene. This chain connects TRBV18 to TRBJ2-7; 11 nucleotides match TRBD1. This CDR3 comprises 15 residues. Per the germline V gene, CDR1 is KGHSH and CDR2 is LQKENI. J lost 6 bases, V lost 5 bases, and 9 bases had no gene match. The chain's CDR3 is CASSITGTGGREQYF. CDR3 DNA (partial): TGTGCCAGCTCAATAACCGGGACAGGGGGGCGCGAG.

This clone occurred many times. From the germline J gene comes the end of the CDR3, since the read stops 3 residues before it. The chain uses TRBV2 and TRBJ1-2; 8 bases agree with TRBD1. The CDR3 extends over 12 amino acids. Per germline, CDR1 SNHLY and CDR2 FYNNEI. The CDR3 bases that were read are TGTGCCAGCAGTGAAAGGGACAGGACC. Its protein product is CASSERDRT. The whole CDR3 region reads CASSERDRTYTF. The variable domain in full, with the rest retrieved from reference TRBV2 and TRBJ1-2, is EPEVTQTPSHQVTQMGQEVILRCVPISNHLYFYWYRQILGQKVEFLVSFYNNEISEKSEIFDDQFSVERPDGSNFTLKIRSTKLEDSAMYFCASSERDRTYTFGSGTRLTVV.

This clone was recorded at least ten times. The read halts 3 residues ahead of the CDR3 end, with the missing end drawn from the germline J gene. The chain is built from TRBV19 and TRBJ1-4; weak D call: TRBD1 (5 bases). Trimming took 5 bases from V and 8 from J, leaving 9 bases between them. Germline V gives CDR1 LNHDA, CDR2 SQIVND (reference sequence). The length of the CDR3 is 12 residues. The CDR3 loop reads CASSPRQEKLFF. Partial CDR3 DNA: TGTGCCAGTAGTCCCCGACAGGAAAAA.

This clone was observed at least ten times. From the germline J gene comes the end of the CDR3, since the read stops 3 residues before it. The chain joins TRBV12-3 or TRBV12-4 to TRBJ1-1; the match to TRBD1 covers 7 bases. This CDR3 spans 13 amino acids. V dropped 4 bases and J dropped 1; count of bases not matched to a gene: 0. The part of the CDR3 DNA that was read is TGTGCCAGCAGTTGGGACAGGAACACTGAA. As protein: CASSWDRNTE. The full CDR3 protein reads CASSWDRNTEAFF.

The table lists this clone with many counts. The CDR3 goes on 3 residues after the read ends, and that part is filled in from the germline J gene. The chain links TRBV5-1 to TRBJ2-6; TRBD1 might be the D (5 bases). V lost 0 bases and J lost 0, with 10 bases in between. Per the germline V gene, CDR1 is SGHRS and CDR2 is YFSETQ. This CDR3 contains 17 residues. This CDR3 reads CASSLVQGFSGANVLTF. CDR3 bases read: TGCGCCAGCAGCTTGGTTCAGGGCTTCTCTGGGGCCAACGTC. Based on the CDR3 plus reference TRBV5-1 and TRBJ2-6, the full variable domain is KAGVTQTPRYLIKTRGQQVTLSCSPISGHRSVSWYQQTPGQGLQFLFEYFSETQRNKGNFPGRFSGRQFSNSRSEMNVSTLELGDSALYLCASSLVQGFSGANVLTFGAGSRLTVL.

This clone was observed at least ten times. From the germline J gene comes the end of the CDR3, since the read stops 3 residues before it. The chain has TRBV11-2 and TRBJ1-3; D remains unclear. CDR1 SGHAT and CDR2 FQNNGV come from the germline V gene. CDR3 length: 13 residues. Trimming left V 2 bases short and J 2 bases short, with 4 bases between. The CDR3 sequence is CASSLSAGNTIYF. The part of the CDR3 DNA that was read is TGTGCCAGCAGCTTAAGCGCTGGAAACACC.

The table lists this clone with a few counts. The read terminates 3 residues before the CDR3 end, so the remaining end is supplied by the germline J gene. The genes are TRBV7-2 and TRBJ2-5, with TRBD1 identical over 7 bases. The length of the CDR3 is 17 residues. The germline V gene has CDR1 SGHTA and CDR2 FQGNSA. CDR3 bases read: TGTGCCAGCAGCTTAGCCCCGACAGGGCATGGCACAGATACC. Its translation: CASSLAPTGHGTDT. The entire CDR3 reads CASSLAPTGHGTDTQYF.

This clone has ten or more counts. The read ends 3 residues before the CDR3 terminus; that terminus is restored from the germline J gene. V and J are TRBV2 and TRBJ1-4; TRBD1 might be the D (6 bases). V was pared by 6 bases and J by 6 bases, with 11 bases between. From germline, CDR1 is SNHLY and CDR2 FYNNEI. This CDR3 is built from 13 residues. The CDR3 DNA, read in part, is TGTGCCAGCAGGTACAGGGAAGATGAAAAA. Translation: CASRYREDEK. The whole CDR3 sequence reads CASRYREDEKLFF.

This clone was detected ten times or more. The covered CDR3 bases are TGCGCCAGCAGCGGTAACAGGGGGCCAAGTGAAAAA. Its protein product is CASSGNRGPSEK. The full CDR3 protein reads CASSGNRGPSEKLFF. The chain links TRBV5-1 to TRBJ1-4, with TRBD1 matching 9 bases. The read gets to within 3 residues of the CDR3 end, and the germline J gene fills in the rest. Germline lookup yields CDR1 SGHRS and CDR2 YFSETQ. Trimming took 4 bases from V and 7 from J; bases not matched to a gene: 8. CDR3 length equals 15 residues.

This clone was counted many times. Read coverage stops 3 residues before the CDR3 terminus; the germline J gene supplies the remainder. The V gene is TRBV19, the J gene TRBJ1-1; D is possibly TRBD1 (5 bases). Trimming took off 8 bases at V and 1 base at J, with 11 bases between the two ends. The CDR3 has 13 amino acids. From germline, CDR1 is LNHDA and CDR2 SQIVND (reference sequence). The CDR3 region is CASEGQSNTEAFF. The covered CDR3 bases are TGTGCCAGTGAGGGGCAGTCGAACACTGAA.

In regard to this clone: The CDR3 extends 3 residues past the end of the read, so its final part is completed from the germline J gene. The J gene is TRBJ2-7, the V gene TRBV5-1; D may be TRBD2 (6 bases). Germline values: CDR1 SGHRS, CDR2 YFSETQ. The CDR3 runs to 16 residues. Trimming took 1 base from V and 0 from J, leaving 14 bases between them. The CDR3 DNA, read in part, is TGCGCCAGCAGCTTGTCCCAGGGAGGCAGCTCCTACGAG. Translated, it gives CASSLSQGGSSYE. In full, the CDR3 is CASSLSQGGSSYEQYF.

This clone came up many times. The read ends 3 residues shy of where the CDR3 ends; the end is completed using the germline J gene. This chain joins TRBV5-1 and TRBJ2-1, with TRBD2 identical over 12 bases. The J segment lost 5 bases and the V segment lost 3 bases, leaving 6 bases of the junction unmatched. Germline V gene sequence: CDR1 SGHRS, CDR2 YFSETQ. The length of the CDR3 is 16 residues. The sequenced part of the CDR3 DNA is TGCGCCAGCAGCTCACTAGCGGGAGGAACCCACAATGAG. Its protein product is CASSSLAGGTHNE. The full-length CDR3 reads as CASSSLAGGTHNEQFF.

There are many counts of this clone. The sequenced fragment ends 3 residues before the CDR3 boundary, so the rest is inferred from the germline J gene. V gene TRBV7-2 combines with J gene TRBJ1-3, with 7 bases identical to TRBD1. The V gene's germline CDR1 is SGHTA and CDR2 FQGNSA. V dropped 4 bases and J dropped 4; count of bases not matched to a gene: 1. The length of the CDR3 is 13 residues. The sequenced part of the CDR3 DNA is TGTGCCAGCAGCTCGGGACAGGGAAACACC. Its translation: CASSSGQGNT. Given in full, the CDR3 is CASSSGQGNTIYF. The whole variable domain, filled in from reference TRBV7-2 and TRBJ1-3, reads GAGVSQSPSNKVTEKGKDVELRCDPISGHTALYWYRQSLGQGLEFLIYFQGNSAPDKSGLPSDRFSAERTGGSVSTLTIQRTQQEDSAVYLCASSSGQGNTIYFGEGSWLTVV.

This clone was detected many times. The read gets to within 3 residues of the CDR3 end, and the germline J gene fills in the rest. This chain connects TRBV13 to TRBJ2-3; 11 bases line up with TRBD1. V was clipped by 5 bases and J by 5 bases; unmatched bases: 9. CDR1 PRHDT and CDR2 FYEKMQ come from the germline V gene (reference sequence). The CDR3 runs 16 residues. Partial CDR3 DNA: TGTGCCAGCAGCCTACCGGACAGGGGGCTCAAAGATACG. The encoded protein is CASSLPDRGLKDT. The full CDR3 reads CASSLPDRGLKDTQYF. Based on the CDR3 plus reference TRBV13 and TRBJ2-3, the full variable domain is AAGVIQSPRHLIKEKRETATLKCYPIPRHDTVYWYQQGPGQDPQFLISFYEKMQSDKGSIPDRFSAQQFSDYHSELNMSSLELGDSALYFCASSLPDRGLKDTQYFGPGTRLTVL.

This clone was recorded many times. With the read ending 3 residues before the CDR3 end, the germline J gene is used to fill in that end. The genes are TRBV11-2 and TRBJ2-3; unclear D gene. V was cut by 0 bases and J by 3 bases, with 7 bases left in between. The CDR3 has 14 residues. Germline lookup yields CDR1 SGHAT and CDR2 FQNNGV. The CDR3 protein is CASSLDLRTDTQYF. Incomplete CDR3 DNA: TGTGCCAGCAGCTTAGATCTGAGGACAGATACG.